The 20 T cell receptor beta chains below were found in one sample sequenced in a study of identical twins. In TCRdb, the 5' RACE reads were re-called with MiXCR into one record per CDR3 protein. The data show under 450,000 distinct CDR3 sequences, with under 20% seen just once and 9.5% to 15% held by the top ten. The sequenced sample consisted of naive T cells sorted from blood. The receptors derive from a man aged 45-60 years in good health.

This clonotype has a count of ten or more. The chain links TRBV6-2 or TRBV6-3 to TRBJ1-5, with D hard to call. In germline, CDR1 is MNHEY, CDR2 SVGEGT. Trimming took off 6 bases at V and 0 bases at J, with 9 bases between the two ends. The CDR3 extends over 14 amino acids. The CDR3 is CASSGDYSNQPQHF. The CDR3, as DNA: TGTGCCAGCAGCGGAGATTATAGCAATCAGCCCCAGCATTTT.

This clonotype was seen a few times. The V gene is TRBV4-3, the J gene TRBJ2-5, with D perhaps TRBD1 (5 bases). Germline CDR1 and CDR2: LGHNA and YSLEER. Trimming shortened V by 0 bases and J by 3 bases, and 11 bases separated the two germline ends. This CDR3 contains 15 residues. The CDR3 DNA follows: TGCGCCAGCAGCCAAGATTGGGCCAGGGAAGAGACCCAGTACTTC. Translation: CASSQDWAREETQYF.

This clonotype was observed many times. The rearrangement links TRBV29-1 to TRBJ2-7; 8 nucleotides line up with TRBD2. The junction had 6 bases not matched to a gene; V was cut back by 6 bases and J by 2 bases. This CDR3 contains 13 residues. The V gene's germline CDR1 is SQVTM and CDR2 ANQGSEA. CDR3 residues: CSVETSDTYEQYF. The CDR3 DNA sequence: TGCAGCGTGGAGACTAGCGATACCTACGAGCAGTACTTC.

This clonotype was seen more than once but under ten times. The chain combines TRBV6-1 with TRBJ1-4; 7 bases align to TRBD1. The germline V gene has CDR1 MNHNS and CDR2 SASEGT. This CDR3 is built from 16 residues. The V and J ends lost 5 bases and 4 bases, in that order; junction bases with no gene match: 10. The CDR3 loop is CASSRITGEVNEKLFF. CDR3 coding DNA: TGTGCCAGCAGTAGGATTACAGGGGAAGTTAATGAAAAACTGTTTTTT.

This clonotype was seen only a few times. The chain recombines TRBV25-1 with TRBJ2-5; D remains unclear. There are 12 residues in the CDR3. The germline gives CDR1 MGHDK, CDR2 SYGVNS. V lost 6 bases to trimming and J lost 2 bases, with 7 bases between them. Here the CDR3 reads CASRGFQETQYF. Here the CDR3 DNA reads TGTGCCAGCAGGGGCTTTCAAGAGACCCAGTACTTC.

The chain links TRBV12-3 or TRBV12-4 to TRBJ2-7; 9 bases agree with TRBD1. The V segment lost 3 bases and the J segment 3 bases; nucleotides outside the gene matches: 3. The CDR3 totals 14 residues. The CDR3 DNA sequence: TGTGCCAGCAGTTTCGGGGGACAGGGCTACGAGCAGTACTTC. Protein sequence: CASSFGGQGYEQYF.

This clonotype occurred a few times. The chain couples TRBV12-3 or TRBV12-4 to TRBJ2-2; 12 bases match TRBD1. Germline trimming cut 6 bases from V and 3 bases from J; bases unmatched to any gene: 2. The length of the CDR3 is 15 residues. CDR3 sequence: CASSGTGGDTGELFF. The CDR3 bases are TGTGCCAGCAGCGGGACAGGGGGCGACACCGGGGAGCTGTTTTTT.

This clonotype was counted a few times. The rearrangement links TRBV12-3 or TRBV12-4 to TRBJ2-7; the match to TRBD2 covers 9 bases. V shed 7 bases and J 1 base; nucleotides not matched to a gene: 14. CDR3 length: 17 amino acids. In DNA form, the CDR3 reads TGTGCCAGCACGACTAGCGGAGGGCGGGGAAAGTCCTACGAGCAGTACTTC. It specifies CASTTSGGRGKSYEQYF.

In its sample, this clonotype was seen a few times. V usage is TRBV20-1 and J usage is TRBJ2-5; D possibly corresponds to TRBD1 (5 bases). The V gene's germline CDR1 is DFQATT and CDR2 SNEGSKA (reference sequence). The ends were cut back, 1 base at V and 2 bases at J, with 11 bases in the middle. The CDR3 runs 14 residues. The CDR3 DNA reads as TGCAGTGCTAGAGGAGACAGACTTCAAGAGACCCAGTACTTC. Translation gives CSARGDRLQETQYF.

This clonotype was detected a few times. The J gene is TRBJ2-7, the V gene TRBV29-1; 10 bases align to TRBD1. CDR1 is SQVTM and CDR2 is ANQGSEA in the germline V gene. This CDR3 contains 13 residues. The trim removed 6 bases at V and 2 bases at J, leaving 4 bases unmatched. CDR3 coding DNA: TGCAGCGTATTGGGACAGGGGACCTACGAGCAGTACTTC. Its protein is CSVLGQGTYEQYF.

The chain joins TRBV20-1 to TRBJ2-7; the match to TRBD2 covers 12 bases. The CDR3 is 15 residues long. Germline CDR1 and CDR2: DFQATT and SNEGSKA (reference sequence). Germline trimming cut 1 base from V and 5 bases from J; bases unmatched to any gene: 6. CDR3 loop: CSARVALAGGNEQYF. The CDR3 nucleotides read TGCAGTGCTAGAGTGGCGCTAGCGGGAGGGAACGAGCAGTACTTC.

The genes are TRBV5-4 and TRBJ1-4; D unresolved. V shed 4 bases and J shed 3 bases, with 13 bases lying between them. CDR1 is SGHNT, CDR2 YYREEE, per germline (reference sequence). This CDR3 contains 15 residues. The CDR3 DNA is TGTGCCAGCAGCAACCCCCAAGGCTCTAATGAAAAACTGTTTTTT. Protein: CASSNPQGSNEKLFF.

This clonotype was recorded many times. This CDR3 is CASSYPGTANEQFF. CDR3 sequence (DNA): TGTGCCAGCAGTTACCCCGGGACAGCCAATGAGCAGTTCTTC. The gene calls are TRBV6-2 or TRBV6-3 and TRBJ2-1; 7 positions match TRBD1. CDR3 length equals 14 residues. J was trimmed by 6 bases and V by 2 bases; bases with no gene match: 4. Germline CDR1 is MNHEY and CDR2 is SVGEGT.

In this sample, this clonotype turned up many times. The V call is TRBV25-1, the J call TRBJ2-5; 11 bases map to TRBD2. The CDR3 sequence is 16 residues long. V shed 3 bases, J shed 4 bases, and the junction held 7 bases outside the gene matches. Germline CDR1 and CDR2: MGHDK and SYGVNS. The CDR3 coding sequence is TGTGCCAGCAGTGAGCCTTGGACTAGCGGGCGAGAGACCCAGTACTTC. Encoded protein: CASSEPWTSGRETQYF.

This clonotype was counted a few times. CDR3 region: CASSLTAAFQSISSTDTQYF. CDR3 in DNA: TGTGCCAGCAGCCTTACCGCTGCGTTCCAATCTATCTCTAGCACAGATACGCAGTATTTT. V is TRBV7-2 and J is TRBJ2-3; unclear D gene. Trimming stripped 5 bases from V and 0 bases from J, with 27 bases between. Germline CDR1 reads SGHTA; CDR2 reads FQGNSA. The CDR3 spans 20 residues.

The chain uses TRBV28 and TRBJ2-7; possibly TRBD2 for D (5 bases). Deletions cut 3 bases from V and 3 bases from J, with 15 bases between. The CDR3 contains 15 residues. Germline lookup yields CDR1 MDHEN and CDR2 SYDVKM. CDR3 coding DNA: TGTGCCAGCAGTTTTCACGGGGTGGTATTCTACGAGCAGTACTTC. It specifies CASSFHGVVFYEQYF.

The chain has TRBV3-1 and TRBJ2-3, with 7 positions matching TRBD2. The CDR3 is made up of 15 amino acids. Germline CDR1 is LGHDT and CDR2 is YNNKEL (reference sequence). Germline trimming cut 1 base from V and 3 bases from J; bases unmatched to any gene: 4. The CDR3 nucleotides are TGTGCCAGCAGCCAAGTGGGGGGGGATACAGATACGCAGTATTTT. It encodes CASSQVGGDTDTQYF.

There are many counts of this clonotype. The chain is built from TRBV12-3 or TRBV12-4 and TRBJ2-1; TRBD2 matches at 11 bases. The length of the CDR3 is 15 residues. The V gene end was trimmed by 6 bases and the J gene end by 0 bases; junction bases not matched to a gene: 1. Here the CDR3 DNA reads TGTGCCAGCAGAACTAGCGGGAGCTCCTACAATGAGCAGTTCTTC. Translating gives CASRTSGSSYNEQFF.

This clonotype showed up many times. The chain links TRBV24-1 to TRBJ2-3, with D perhaps TRBD1 (5 bases). Germline V lookup: CDR1 KGHDR, CDR2 SFDVKD. The length of the CDR3 is 13 residues. Between the trimmed V and J ends, which lost 7 bases and 2 bases, there was a span of 9 bases. This CDR3 is CATRDGHTDTQYF. As DNA, the CDR3 is TGTGCCACCAGGGACGGACACACAGATACGCAGTATTTT.

The chain combines TRBV28 with TRBJ2-7, with TRBD2 matching 8 bases. J was trimmed by 9 bases and V by 7 bases; bases with no gene match: 14. This CDR3 is built from 14 residues. The germline gives CDR1 MDHEN, CDR2 SYDVKM. As DNA, the CDR3 is TGTGCCAGCATTTCCGGGACTAGTGATACGGGGCAGTACTTC. Amino acid sequence: CASISGTSDTGQYF.